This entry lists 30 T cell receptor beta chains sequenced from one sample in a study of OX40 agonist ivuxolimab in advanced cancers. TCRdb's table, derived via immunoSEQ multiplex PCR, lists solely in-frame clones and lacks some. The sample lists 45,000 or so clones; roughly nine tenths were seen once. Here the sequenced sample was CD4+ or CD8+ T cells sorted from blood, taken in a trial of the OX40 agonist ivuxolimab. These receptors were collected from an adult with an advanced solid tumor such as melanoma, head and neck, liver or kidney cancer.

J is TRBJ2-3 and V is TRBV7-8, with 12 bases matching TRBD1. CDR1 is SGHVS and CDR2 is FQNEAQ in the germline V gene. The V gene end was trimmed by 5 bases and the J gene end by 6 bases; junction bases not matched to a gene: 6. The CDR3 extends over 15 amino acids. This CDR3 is CASSPGTGGRDTQYF. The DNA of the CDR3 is TGTGCCAGCAGCCCCGGGACAGGGGGCCGGGATACGCAGTATTTT.

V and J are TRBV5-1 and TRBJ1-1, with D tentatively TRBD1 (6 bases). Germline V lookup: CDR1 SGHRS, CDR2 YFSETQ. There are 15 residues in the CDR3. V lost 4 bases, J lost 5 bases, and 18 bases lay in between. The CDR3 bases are TGCGCCAGCAGCCCCCCGGGACATTCGGGGACTGAAGCTTTCTTT. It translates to CASSPPGHSGTEAFF.

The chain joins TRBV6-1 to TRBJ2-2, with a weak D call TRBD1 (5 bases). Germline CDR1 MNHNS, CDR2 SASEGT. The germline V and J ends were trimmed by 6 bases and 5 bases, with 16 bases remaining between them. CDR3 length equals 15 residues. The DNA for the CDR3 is TGTGCCAGCAGGGGAAGGGGTGACTCGACCGGGGAGCTGTTTTTT. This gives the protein CASRGRGDSTGELFF.

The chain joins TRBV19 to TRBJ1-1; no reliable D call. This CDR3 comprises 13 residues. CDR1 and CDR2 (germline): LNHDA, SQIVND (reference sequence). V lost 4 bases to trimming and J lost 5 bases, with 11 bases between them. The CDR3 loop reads CASSTKVGTEAFF. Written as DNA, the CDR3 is TGTGCCAGTAGTACAAAAGTAGGTACTGAAGCTTTCTTT.

The CDR3 DNA follows: TGTGCCAGCAGCTCGGCACAGGGTCCTCAGCTACATGGCTACACCTTC. Amino acids: CASSSAQGPQLHGYTF. This sequence joins TRBV7-9 and TRBJ1-2; maybe TRBD1 (6 bases). Germline V gives CDR1 SEHNR, CDR2 FQNEAQ (reference sequence). With 4 bases removed from V and 6 bases from J, the gap between germline ends came to 21 bases. There are 16 residues in the CDR3.

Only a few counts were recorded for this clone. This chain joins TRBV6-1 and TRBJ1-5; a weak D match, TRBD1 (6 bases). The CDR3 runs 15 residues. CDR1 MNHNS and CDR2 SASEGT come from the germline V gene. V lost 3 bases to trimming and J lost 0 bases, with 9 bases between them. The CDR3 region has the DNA TGTGCCAGCAGTGAGGGACACTATAGCAATCAGCCCCAGCATTTT. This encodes CASSEGHYSNQPQHF.

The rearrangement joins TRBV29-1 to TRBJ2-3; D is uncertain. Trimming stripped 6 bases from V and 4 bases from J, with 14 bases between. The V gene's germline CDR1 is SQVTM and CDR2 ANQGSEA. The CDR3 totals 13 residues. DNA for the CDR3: TGCAGCGTCCCCCCCAGAGAAGCAGATACGCAGTATTTT. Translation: CSVPPREADTQYF.

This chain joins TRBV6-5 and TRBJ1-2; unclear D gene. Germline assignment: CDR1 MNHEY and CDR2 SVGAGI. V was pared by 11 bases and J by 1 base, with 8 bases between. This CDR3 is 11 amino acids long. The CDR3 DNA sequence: TGTGCCCTGGGTCGTAACTATGGCTACACCTTC. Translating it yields CALGRNYGYTF.

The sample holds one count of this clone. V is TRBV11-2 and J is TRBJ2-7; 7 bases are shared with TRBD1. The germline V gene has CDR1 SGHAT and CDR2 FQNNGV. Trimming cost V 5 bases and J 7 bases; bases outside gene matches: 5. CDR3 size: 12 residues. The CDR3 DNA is TGTGCCAGCAGCGACTCAGGGGGAGAGCAGTACTTC. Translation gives CASSDSGGEQYF.

CDR3 in DNA: TGCGCCAGCAGCCATAGTGAGACAGGGGGACGCATTCAGTACTTC. Protein sequence: CASSHSETGGRIQYF. This chain links TRBV4-1 with TRBJ2-4, with 9 bases that match TRBD1. CDR3 length equals 15 residues. Trimming removed 3 bases from V and 9 bases from J; junction bases left unmatched: 9. Germline CDR1 is MGHRA and CDR2 is YSYEKL.

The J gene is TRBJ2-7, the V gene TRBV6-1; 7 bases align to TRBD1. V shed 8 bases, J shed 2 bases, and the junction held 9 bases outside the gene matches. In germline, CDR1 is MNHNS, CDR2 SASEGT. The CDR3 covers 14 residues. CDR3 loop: CASARGGGTYEQYF. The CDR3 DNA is TGTGCCAGCGCCCGAGGGGGCGGAACCTACGAGCAGTACTTC.

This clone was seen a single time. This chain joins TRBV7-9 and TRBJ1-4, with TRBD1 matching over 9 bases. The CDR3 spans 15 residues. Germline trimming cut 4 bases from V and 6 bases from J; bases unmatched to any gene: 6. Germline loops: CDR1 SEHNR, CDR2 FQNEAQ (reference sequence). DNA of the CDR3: TGTGCCAGCAGCTCACGGACAGGGGCGGATGAAAAACTGTTTTTT. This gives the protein CASSSRTGADEKLFF.

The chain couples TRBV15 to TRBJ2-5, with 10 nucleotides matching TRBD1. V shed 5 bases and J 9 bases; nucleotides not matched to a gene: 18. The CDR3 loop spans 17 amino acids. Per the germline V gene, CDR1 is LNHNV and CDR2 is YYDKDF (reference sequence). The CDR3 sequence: CATSGQAVGDRGRAQYF. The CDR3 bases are TGTGCCACCAGCGGACAAGCAGTCGGGGACAGGGGTAGGGCCCAGTACTTC.

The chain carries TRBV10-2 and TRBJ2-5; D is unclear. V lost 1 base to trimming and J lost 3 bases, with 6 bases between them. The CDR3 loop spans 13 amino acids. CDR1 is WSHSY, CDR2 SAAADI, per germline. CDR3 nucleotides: TGCGCCAGCAGTGAGTTGTGGAAAGAGACCCAGTACTTC. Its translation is CASSELWKETQYF.

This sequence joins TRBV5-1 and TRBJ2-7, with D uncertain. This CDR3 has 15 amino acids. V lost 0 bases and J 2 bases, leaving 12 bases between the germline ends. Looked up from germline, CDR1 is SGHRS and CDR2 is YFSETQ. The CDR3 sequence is CASSLGLVGAYEQYF. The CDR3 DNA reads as TGCGCCAGCAGCTTGGGGTTAGTTGGAGCCTACGAGCAGTACTTC.

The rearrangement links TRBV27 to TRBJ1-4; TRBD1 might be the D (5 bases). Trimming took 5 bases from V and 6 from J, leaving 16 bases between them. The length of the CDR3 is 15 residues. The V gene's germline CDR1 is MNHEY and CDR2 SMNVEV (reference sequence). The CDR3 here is CASSPRGEAYEKLFF. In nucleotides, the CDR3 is TGTGCCAGCAGTCCCCGGGGGGAAGCCTATGAAAAACTGTTTTTT.

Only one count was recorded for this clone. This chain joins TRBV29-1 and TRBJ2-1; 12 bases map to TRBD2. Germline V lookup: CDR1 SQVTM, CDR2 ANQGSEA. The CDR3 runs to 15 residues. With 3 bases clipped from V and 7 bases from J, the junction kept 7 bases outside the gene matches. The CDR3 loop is CSVDPGLAGPNEQFF. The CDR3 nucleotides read TGCAGCGTTGACCCGGGACTAGCGGGCCCGAATGAGCAGTTCTTC.

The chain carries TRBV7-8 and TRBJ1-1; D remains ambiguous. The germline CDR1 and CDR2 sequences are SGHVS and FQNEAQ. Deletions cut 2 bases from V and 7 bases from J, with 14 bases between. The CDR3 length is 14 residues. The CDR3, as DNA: TGTGCCAGCAGCTTACCAGGCGGTAGGAGTGAAGCTTTCTTT. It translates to CASSLPGGRSEAFF.

The CDR3 coding sequence is TGTGCCTGGAGTTGGACAGGGGGCGTCACTGAAGCTTTCTTT. Amino acid sequence: CAWSWTGGVTEAFF. The chain carries TRBV30 and TRBJ1-1; 11 positions match TRBD1. The CDR3 sequence is 14 residues long. Per germline, CDR1 GTSNPN and CDR2 SVGIG (reference sequence). V lost 2 bases and J lost 4; bases outside the gene matches: 3. Using reference TRBV30 and TRBJ1-1 for the parts outside the CDR3, the full variable domain is SQTIHQWPATLVQPVGSPLSLECTVEGTSNPNLYWYRQAAGRGLQLLFYSVGIGQISSEVPQNLSASRPQDRQFILSSKKLLLSDSGFYLCAWSWTGGVTEAFFGQGTRLTVV.

The DNA for the CDR3 is TGTGCCAGCAGTTCGTGGCATAGCAATCAGCCCCAGCATTTT. Its translation: CASSSWHSNQPQHF. This rearrangement joins TRBV27 to TRBJ1-5, with D unclear. Deletions cut 4 bases from V and 0 bases from J, with 7 bases between. This CDR3 is 14 amino acids long. Germline V lookup: CDR1 MNHEY, CDR2 SMNVEV (reference sequence).

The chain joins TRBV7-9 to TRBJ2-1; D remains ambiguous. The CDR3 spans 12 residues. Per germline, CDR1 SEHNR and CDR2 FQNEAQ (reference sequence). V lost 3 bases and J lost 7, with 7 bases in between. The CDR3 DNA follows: TGTGCCAGCAGCTTTCAACAGAATGAGCAGTTCTTC. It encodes CASSFQQNEQFF.

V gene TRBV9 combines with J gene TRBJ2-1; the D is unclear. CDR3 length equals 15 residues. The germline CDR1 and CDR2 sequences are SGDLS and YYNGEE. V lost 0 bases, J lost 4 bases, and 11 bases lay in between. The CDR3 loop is CASSVEADSYNEQFF. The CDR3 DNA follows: TGTGCCAGCAGCGTAGAGGCAGACTCTTACAATGAGCAGTTCTTC.

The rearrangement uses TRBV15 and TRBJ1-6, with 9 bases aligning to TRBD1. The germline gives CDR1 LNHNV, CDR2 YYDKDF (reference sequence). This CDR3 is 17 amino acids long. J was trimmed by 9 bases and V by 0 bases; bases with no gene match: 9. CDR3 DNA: TGTGCCACCAGCAGAGATCTGAGGGACAGGGTTGGTTCACCCCTCCACTTT. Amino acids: CATSRDLRDRVGSPLHF. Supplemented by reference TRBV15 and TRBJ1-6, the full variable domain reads DAMVIQNPRYQVTQFGKPVTLSCSQTLNHNVMYWYQQKSSQAPKLLFHYYDKDFNNEADTPDNFQSRRPNTSFCFLDIRSPGLGDTAMYLCATSRDLRDRVGSPLHFGNGTRLTVT.

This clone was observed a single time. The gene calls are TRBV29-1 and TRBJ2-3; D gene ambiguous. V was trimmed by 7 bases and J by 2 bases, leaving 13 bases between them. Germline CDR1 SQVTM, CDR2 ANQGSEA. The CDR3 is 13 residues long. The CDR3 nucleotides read TGCAGCGGCGCCCTAGGGTACACAGATACGCAGTATTTT. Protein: CSGALGYTDTQYF.

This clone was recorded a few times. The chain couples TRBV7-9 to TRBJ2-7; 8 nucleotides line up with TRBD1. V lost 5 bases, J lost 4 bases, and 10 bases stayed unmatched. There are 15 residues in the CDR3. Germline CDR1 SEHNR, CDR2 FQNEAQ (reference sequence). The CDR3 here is CASSPRGQGLYEQYF. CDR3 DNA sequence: TGTGCCAGCAGCCCCCGAGGACAGGGATTATACGAGCAGTACTTC.

The CDR3 spells CASSLISGTQYF. CDR3 DNA sequence: TGTGCCAGCAGTTTAATCTCTGGGACCCAGTACTTC. The genes are TRBV27 and TRBJ2-5; no firm D call. Germline V lookup: CDR1 MNHEY, CDR2 SMNVEV (reference sequence). Trimming pared 2 bases from V and 7 bases from J, leaving 8 bases between. CDR3 size: 12 residues.

The CDR3 DNA is TGTGCCAGCAGCTCAGGGACAGCCCTGGTCAAAAACATTCAGTACTTC. Translation gives CASSSGTALVKNIQYF. The V gene is TRBV7-9, the J gene TRBJ2-4, with 7 bases lining up with TRBD1. CDR3 size: 16 residues. The ends lost 4 bases at V and 3 bases at J; junction bases unmatched: 9. CDR1 and CDR2 (germline): SEHNR, FQNEAQ (reference sequence).

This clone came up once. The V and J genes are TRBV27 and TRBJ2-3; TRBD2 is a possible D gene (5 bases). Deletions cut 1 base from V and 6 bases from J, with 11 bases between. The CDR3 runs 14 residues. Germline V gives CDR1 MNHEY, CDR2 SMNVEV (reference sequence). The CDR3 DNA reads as TGTGCCAGCAGTTTATTTCTAGAGGGCGATACGCAGTATTTT. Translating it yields CASSLFLEGDTQYF.

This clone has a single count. The CDR3 nucleotides are TGTGCCAGCAGAAAGGGGGCCCGGGGGGTCTACAATGAGCAGTTCTTC. Protein: CASRKGARGVYNEQFF. The rearrangement joins TRBV7-6 to TRBJ2-1; D possibly uses TRBD1 or TRBD2 (7 bases each). The length of the CDR3 is 16 residues. V was clipped by 6 bases and J by 3 bases, with 18 bases between them. CDR1 is SGHVS, CDR2 FNYEAQ, per germline.

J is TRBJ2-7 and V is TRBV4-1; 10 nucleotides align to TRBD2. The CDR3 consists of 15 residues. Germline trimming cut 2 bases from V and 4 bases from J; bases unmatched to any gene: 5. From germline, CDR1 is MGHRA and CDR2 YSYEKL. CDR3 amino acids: CASSQRLAGKYEQYF. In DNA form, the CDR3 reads TGCGCCAGCAGCCAACGACTAGCGGGTAAATACGAGCAGTACTTC.